Listed below are T cell receptor beta chains from one sample, sequenced in a study of shared clonotypes between healthy human individuals. Clones were sequenced by immunoSEQ multiplex PCR, and TCRdb holds only the in-frame ones, with some missing. This sample has more than 2,000,000 clones, with approximately 92% found just once. Specimen: naive CD4+ T cells sorted from blood. The receptors shown here come from a man aged 18 to 29 in good health. Each CDR3 is given with its conserved first and last residue.

V	J	CDR3
TRBV20-1	TRBJ2-1	CSATLGNEQFF
TRBV7-2	TRBJ1-4	CASSSPGTTNEKLFF
TRBV19	TRBJ1-1	CASSSLLTVGNTEAFF
TRBV7-2	TRBJ1-2	CASSPGTLYGYTF
TRBV6-1	TRBJ1-1	CASSPDSYADTEAFF
TRBV27	TRBJ2-5	CASSHGQGETQYF
TRBV7-2	TRBJ2-7	CASSVGQGYEQYF
TRBV5-1	TRBJ2-7	CASSLRQGAYEQYF
TRBV7-2	TRBJ2-5	CASSLSSGTTKETQYF
TRBV5-1	TRBJ2-3	CASSLVLAGDTQYF
TRBV28	TRBJ2-7	CASDSGPYEQYF
TRBV7-2	TRBJ2-5	CASSRVAAKQETQYF
TRBV10-3	TRBJ1-3	CAISGYSGVGNTIYF
TRBV28	TRBJ2-3	CASSSPEWGLDTDTQYF
TRBV5-1	TRBJ2-1	CASHQSGGSYNEQFF
TRBV7-9	TRBJ2-7	CASSLVNSYEQYF
TRBV5-4	TRBJ1-2	CASSSLTGAYGYTF
TRBV5-1	TRBJ2-5	CASSRDRVQETQYF
TRBV28	TRBJ2-3	CATTPSGRVADTQYF
TRBV21-1	TRBJ2-5	CASILAGGPGETQYF
TRBV18	TRBJ1-5	CASSPTDDNQPQHF
TRBV5-1	TRBJ2-3	CASSMTSRSTDTQYF
TRBV28	TRBJ1-5	CASSWGPHSNQPQHF
TRBV6-5	TRBJ2-7	CASRGTGVSYEQYF
TRBV7-2	TRBJ1-3	CASSLTRGASGNTIYF
TRBV6-6	TRBJ1-6	CASRDTQGANSPLHF
TRBV6-1	TRBJ2-6	CASSESIIRLSGANVLTF
TRBV5-1	TRBJ1-6	CASSFTGEGSPLHF
TRBV2	TRBJ1-5	CASSPGRLSNQPQHF
TRBV4-1	TRBJ2-1	CASSSRTGGEYNEQFF
TRBV7-2	TRBJ1-2	CASSLYLEIGELVYGYTF
TRBV6-6	TRBJ1-1	CASSYSVGAGREAFF
TRBV7-9	TRBJ2-5	CASSTRRPPETQYF
TRBV7-6	TRBJ1-5	CASSFGVGQPQHF
TRBV5-4	TRBJ1-2	CASSPKGGDYGYTF
TRBV4-1	TRBJ1-1	CASSQGQGKGSEAFF
TRBV7-9	TRBJ1-4	CASSLRDSSEKLFF
TRBV12-5	TRBJ1-3	CASGPIEHSGNTIYF
TRBV5-1	TRBJ2-1	CASSSSGGSSYNEQFF
TRBV2	TRBJ2-4	CASSAMGGGTIQYF
TRBV14	TRBJ1-1	CASSQGRDTEAFF
TRBV6-1	TRBJ1-3	CASSDPGSGNTIYF
TRBV7-9	TRBJ2-7	CASSETSGTNTYYEQYF
TRBV25-1	TRBJ1-2	CASSEPGDSIYGYTF
TRBV5-1	TRBJ1-2	CASRQTYGYTF
TRBV5-1	TRBJ1-1	CASRHGGSGNTEAFF
TRBV6-1	TRBJ1-2	CASSEAVATGSYTF
TRBV11-2	TRBJ1-2	CASSLVPDVYYGYTF
TRBV5-1	TRBJ2-2	CASSPRQAGTGELFF
TRBV11-2	TRBJ2-7	CASSPRTGGPYEQYF
TRBV9	TRBJ2-1	CASSVSGDSYNEQFF